This T cell receptor (beta chain) was documented in a study of control samples from healthy donors and cancer patients. This CDR3 has 15 residues. Germline lookup yields CDR1 SGHAT and CDR2 FQNNGV. Between the trimmed V and J ends, which lost 3 bases and 8 bases, there was a span of 19 bases. Measured with immunoSEQ multiplex PCR; TCRdb has only the in-frame clones, and not every one. Of over 50,000 clones listed, 95% to 97% are singletons. The source is a woman younger than 35 in good health. The chain employs TRBV11-2 and TRBJ1-1, with D unresolved. The sample was blood. The CDR3 DNA sequence: TGTGCCAGCAGCTTCGTTTCTGTCAGCGGTAGGGAAGCTTTCTTT. It specifies CASSFVSVSGREAFF.